This entry lists 14 T cell receptor beta chains sequenced from one sample in a study of identifying expanded T cells in peripheral blood. TCRdb's table, derived via immunoSEQ multiplex PCR, lists solely in-frame clones and lacks some. The sample holds about 130,000 clones, 75% to 90% seen once. The sample taken for sequencing was blood. These receptor sequences come from a person between 18 and 75 years old in good health.

This chain connects TRBV19 to TRBJ2-5, with 13 bases matching TRBD2. Losses at the gene ends were 5 bases for V and 5 bases for J; bases not matched to a gene: 8. The CDR3 spans 16 residues. Per germline, CDR1 LNHDA and CDR2 SQIVND (reference sequence). This chain's CDR3 is CASSSRTSGGGETQYF. In DNA, the CDR3 is TGTGCCAGTAGTTCCCGGACTAGCGGGGGAGGGGAGACCCAGTACTTC.

The genes are TRBV5-8 and TRBJ1-5; D is ambiguous. The CDR3 is made up of 13 amino acids. V lost 2 bases, J lost 3 bases, and 6 bases lay in between. Germline CDR1 and CDR2: SGHTS and YDEGEE. DNA for the CDR3: TGTGCCAGCAGCTTCCAGGTCAATCAGCCCCAGCATTTT. Its translation is CASSFQVNQPQHF. The variable domain in full, completed from reference TRBV5-8 and TRBJ1-5, reads EAGVTQSPTHLIKTRGQQATLRCSPISGHTSVYWYQQALGLGLQFLLWYDEGEERNRGNFPPRFSGRQFPNYSSELNVNALELEDSALYLCASSFQVNQPQHFGDGTRLSIL.

The V gene is TRBV5-4, the J gene TRBJ2-1, with D perhaps matching TRBD1 (5 bases). Trimming cost V 7 bases and J 9 bases, with 20 bases left between them. CDR3 length equals 14 residues. Germline V gene lookup returns CDR1 SGHNT and CDR2 YYREEE (reference sequence). CDR3 coding DNA: TGTGCCAGCCCAGCTTCGGCAGGGATCAGTGAGCAGTTCTTC. Residues: CASPASAGISEQFF.

The gene calls are TRBV29-1 and TRBJ1-5; D gene uncertain. This CDR3 is 14 amino acids long. V was pared by 6 bases and J by 0 bases, with 12 bases between. Germline V gives CDR1 SQVTM, CDR2 ANQGSEA. The CDR3 bases are TGCAGCGTCTCCGTAGATTATAGCAATCAGCCCCAGCATTTT. Its protein is CSVSVDYSNQPQHF.

The rearrangement joins TRBV6-6 to TRBJ1-1, with 9 bases fitting TRBD1. The CDR3 is 15 residues long. V was pared by 4 bases and J by 0 bases, with 3 bases of the junction left unmatched. Germline V CDR1 and CDR2: MNHNY, SVGAGI (reference sequence). The CDR3 DNA sequence: TGTGCCAGCAGTTCGACAGGGGGATTGAACACTGAAGCTTTCTTT. As protein: CASSSTGGLNTEAFF.

The J gene is TRBJ1-2, the V gene TRBV23-1; D is perhaps TRBD1 (6 bases). TRBV23-1 is an open reading frame, and its role is uncertain. V was clipped by 0 bases and J by 7 bases, with 21 bases between them. This CDR3 is built from 17 residues. The CDR3 coding sequence is TGCGCCAGCAGTCAATCCCCCCTTGCAGGGGAGGGTATTGGCTACACCTTC. Its translation: CASSQSPLAGEGIGYTF.

This chain links TRBV7-9 with TRBJ1-2; D remains ambiguous. V dropped 3 bases and J dropped 4 bases, with 12 bases sitting between them. This CDR3 is 14 amino acids long. Germline V gives CDR1 SEHNR, CDR2 FQNEAQ (reference sequence). The CDR3 is CASSFLPNTYGYTF. Written as DNA, the CDR3 is TGTGCCAGCAGCTTTTTACCAAATACCTATGGCTACACCTTC.

The J gene is TRBJ1-5, the V gene TRBV28; D remains unclear. Trimming took off 5 bases at V and 4 bases at J, with 15 bases between the two ends. This CDR3 spans 15 amino acids. The germline V gene encodes CDR1 MDHEN and CDR2 SYDVKM. The CDR3 nucleotides are TGTGCCAGCAGTCGCCAGTTGAGATCAAATCAGCCCCAGCATTTT. As protein: CASSRQLRSNQPQHF.

The rearrangement uses TRBV6-5 and TRBJ2-7; 12 bases agree with TRBD2. The CDR3 is 15 amino acids. Germline CDR1 and CDR2: MNHEY and SVGAGI. V shed 6 bases, J shed 3 bases, and the junction held 6 bases outside the gene matches. CDR3: CASSPLAGGDYEQYF. CDR3 in DNA: TGTGCCAGCAGCCCGCTAGCGGGGGGGGACTACGAGCAGTACTTC.

This clone was counted at least ten times. The rearrangement links TRBV5-1 to TRBJ2-7; D not certain. V lost 0 bases, J lost 2 bases, and 6 bases lay in between. Per the germline V gene, CDR1 is SGHRS and CDR2 is YFSETQ. The CDR3 length is 13 residues. CDR3 sequence reads: CASSLAQTYEQYF. The CDR3, as DNA: TGCGCCAGCAGCTTGGCCCAGACCTACGAGCAGTACTTC.

The chain couples TRBV13 to TRBJ2-7; D is uncertain. V lost 0 bases to trimming and J lost 3 bases, with 9 bases between them. There are 14 residues in the CDR3. Germline loops: CDR1 PRHDT, CDR2 FYEKMQ (reference sequence). CDR3: CASSLGAGDYEQYF. CDR3 in DNA: TGTGCCAGCAGCTTAGGGGCAGGAGACTACGAGCAGTACTTC.

The genes are TRBV5-1 and TRBJ1-5; the D is unclear. V lost 5 bases and J 1 base, leaving 13 bases between the germline ends. The germline gives CDR1 SGHRS, CDR2 YFSETQ. CDR3 size: 15 residues. The CDR3 coding sequence is TGCGCCAGCAGATCCGTCCCGGGGAGCAATCAGCCCCAGCATTTT. Encoded protein: CASRSVPGSNQPQHF.

The chain uses TRBV7-2 and TRBJ2-7, with TRBD2 identical over 7 bases. This CDR3 is built from 16 residues. Germline assignment: CDR1 SGHTA and CDR2 FQGNSA. Losses at the gene ends were 0 bases for V and 4 bases for J; bases not matched to a gene: 9. CDR3: CASSLAGGLGLYEQYF. CDR3 DNA sequence: TGTGCCAGCAGCTTAGCGGGAGGGCTTGGTTTATACGAGCAGTACTTC.

The rearrangement joins TRBV4-3 to TRBJ1-2; possibly TRBD1 for D (5 bases). With 0 bases removed from V and 1 base from J, the gap between germline ends came to 6 bases. CDR3 size: 14 residues. The germline V gene encodes CDR1 LGHNA and CDR2 YSLEER. CDR3 bases: TGCGCCAGCAGCCAAGATCAGGGTAACTATGGCTACACCTTC. Translated, it gives CASSQDQGNYGYTF.